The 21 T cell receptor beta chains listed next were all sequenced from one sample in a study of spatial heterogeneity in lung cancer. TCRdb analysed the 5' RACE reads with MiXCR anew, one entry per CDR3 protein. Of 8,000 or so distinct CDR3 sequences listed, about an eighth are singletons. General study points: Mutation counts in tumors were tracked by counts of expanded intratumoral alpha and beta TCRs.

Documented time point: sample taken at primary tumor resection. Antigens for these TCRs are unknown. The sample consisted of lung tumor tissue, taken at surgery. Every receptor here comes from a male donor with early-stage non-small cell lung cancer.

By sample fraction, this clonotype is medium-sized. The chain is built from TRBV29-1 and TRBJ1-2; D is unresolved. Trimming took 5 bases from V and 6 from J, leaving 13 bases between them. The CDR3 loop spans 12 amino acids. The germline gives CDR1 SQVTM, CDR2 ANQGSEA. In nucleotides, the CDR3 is TGCAGCGTTAAGTCGGAAGGGAATGGCTACACCTTC. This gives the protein CSVKSEGNGYTF. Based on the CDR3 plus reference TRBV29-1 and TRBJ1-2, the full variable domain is SAVISQKPSRDICQRGTSLTIQCQVDSQVTMMFWYRQQPGQSLTLIATANQGSEATYESGFVIDKFPISRPNLTFSTLTVSNMSPEDSSIYLCSVKSEGNGYTFGSGTRLTVV.

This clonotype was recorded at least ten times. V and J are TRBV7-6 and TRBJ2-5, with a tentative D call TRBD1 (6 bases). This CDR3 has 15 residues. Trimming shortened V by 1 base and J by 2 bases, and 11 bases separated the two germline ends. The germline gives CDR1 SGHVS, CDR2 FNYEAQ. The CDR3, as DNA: TGTGCCAGCAGCTTAGAGGGGACATTACAAGAGACCCAGTACTTC. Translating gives CASSLEGTLQETQYF.

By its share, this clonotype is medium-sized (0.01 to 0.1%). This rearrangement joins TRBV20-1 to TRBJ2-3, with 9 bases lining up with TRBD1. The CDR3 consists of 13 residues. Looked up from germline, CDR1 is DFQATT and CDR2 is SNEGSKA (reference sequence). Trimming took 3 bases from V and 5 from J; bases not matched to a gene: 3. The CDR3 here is CSASGTGIDTQYF. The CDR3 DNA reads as TGCAGTGCTAGCGGGACAGGGATAGATACGCAGTATTTT.

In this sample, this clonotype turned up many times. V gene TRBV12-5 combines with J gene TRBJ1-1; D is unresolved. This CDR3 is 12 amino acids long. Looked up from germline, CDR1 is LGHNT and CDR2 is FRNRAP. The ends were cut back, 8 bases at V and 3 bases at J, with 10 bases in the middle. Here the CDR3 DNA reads TGTGCTAGTTCGGGAATTCACACTGAAGCTTTCTTT. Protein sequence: CASSGIHTEAFF.

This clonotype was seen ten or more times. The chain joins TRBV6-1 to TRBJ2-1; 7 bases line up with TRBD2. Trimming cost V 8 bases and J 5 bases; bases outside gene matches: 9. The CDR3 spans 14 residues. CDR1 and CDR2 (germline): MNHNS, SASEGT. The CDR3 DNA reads TGTGCCAGCGGGGGGAGGGCCTCTAACAATGAGCAGTTCTTC. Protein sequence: CASGGRASNNEQFF.

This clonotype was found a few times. CDR3 residues: CSVDGITGELFF. The CDR3 coding sequence is TGCAGCGTTGACGGGATTACCGGGGAGCTGTTTTTT. The rearrangement joins TRBV29-1 to TRBJ2-2, with a tentative D call TRBD2 (5 bases). The CDR3 consists of 12 residues. CDR1 SQVTM and CDR2 ANQGSEA come from the germline V gene. The V end lost 3 bases, the J end lost 5 bases, and 7 bases lay between the germline ends.

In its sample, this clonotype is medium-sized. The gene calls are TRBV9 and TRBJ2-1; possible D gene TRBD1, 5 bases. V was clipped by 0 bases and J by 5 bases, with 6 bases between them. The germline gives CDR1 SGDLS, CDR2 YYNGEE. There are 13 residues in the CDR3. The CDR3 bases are TGTGCCAGCAGCGTAGCCAGGGACAATGAGCAGTTCTTC. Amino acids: CASSVARDNEQFF.

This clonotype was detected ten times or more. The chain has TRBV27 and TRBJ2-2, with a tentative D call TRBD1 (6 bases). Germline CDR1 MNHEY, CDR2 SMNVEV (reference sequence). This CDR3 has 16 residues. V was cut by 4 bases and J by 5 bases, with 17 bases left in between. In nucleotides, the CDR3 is TGTGCCAGCAGTTCTATTCCAGGGGTTGTAACCGGGGAGCTGTTTTTT. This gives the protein CASSSIPGVVTGELFF.

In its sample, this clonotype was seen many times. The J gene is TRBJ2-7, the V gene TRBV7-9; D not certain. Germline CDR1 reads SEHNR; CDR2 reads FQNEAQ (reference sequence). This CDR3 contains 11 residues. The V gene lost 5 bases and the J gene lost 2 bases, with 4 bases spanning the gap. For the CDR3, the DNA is TGTGCCAGCAGCCCTACCTACGAGCAGTACTTC. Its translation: CASSPTYEQYF.

The CDR3 nucleotides are TGCGCCAGCAGCTTGTGGACTAGCGGGAGTTCCTCCTACAATGAGCAGTTCTTC. Amino acids: CASSLWTSGSSSYNEQFF. The chain has TRBV5-1 and TRBJ2-1; 13 bases align to TRBD2. V was clipped by 1 base and J by 0 bases; unmatched bases: 4. The CDR3 is 18 amino acids. Germline V lookup: CDR1 SGHRS, CDR2 YFSETQ.

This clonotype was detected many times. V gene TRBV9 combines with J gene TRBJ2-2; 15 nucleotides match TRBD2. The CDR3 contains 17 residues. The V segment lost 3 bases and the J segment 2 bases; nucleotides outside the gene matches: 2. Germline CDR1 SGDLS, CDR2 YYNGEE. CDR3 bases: TGTGCCAGCAGCGCGGGACTAGCGGGAGGTAACACCGGGGAGCTGTTTTTT. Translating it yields CASSAGLAGGNTGELFF.

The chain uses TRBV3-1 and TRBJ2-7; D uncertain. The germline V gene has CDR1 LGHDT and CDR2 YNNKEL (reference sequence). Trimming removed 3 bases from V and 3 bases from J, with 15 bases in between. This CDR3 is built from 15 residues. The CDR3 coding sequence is TGTGCCAGCAGCCAGTCAATCAACGCCGGCTACGAGCAGTACTTC. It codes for CASSQSINAGYEQYF.

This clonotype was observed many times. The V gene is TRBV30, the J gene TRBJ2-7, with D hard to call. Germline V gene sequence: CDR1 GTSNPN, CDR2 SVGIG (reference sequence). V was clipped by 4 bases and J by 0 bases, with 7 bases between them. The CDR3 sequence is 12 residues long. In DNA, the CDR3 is TGTGCCTGGAAGGGCAGCTCCTACGAGCAGTACTTC. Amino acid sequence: CAWKGSSYEQYF.

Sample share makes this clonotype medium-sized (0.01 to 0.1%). CDR3 sequence: CSARDSGRRADTQYF. Here the CDR3 DNA reads TGCAGTGCTAGGGATAGCGGGAGACGGGCAGATACGCAGTATTTT. This chain links TRBV20-1 with TRBJ2-3; 9 bases map to TRBD2. The CDR3 has 15 amino acids. V was pared by 3 bases and J by 4 bases, with 8 bases of the junction left unmatched. The germline gives CDR1 DFQATT, CDR2 SNEGSKA (reference sequence).

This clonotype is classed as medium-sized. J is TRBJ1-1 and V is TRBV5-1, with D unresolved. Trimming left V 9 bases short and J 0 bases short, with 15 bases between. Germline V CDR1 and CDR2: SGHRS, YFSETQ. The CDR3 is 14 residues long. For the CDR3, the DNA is TGCGCCACCCGGTTTGGGGTGATGAACACTGAAGCTTTCTTT. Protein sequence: CATRFGVMNTEAFF.

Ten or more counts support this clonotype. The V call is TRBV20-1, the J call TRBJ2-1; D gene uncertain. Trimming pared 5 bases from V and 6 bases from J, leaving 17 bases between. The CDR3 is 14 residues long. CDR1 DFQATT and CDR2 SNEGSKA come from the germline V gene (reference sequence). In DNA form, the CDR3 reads TGCAGTGCTTCCTCCCCCAAGGCGGCCAATGAGCAGTTCTTC. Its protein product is CSASSPKAANEQFF.

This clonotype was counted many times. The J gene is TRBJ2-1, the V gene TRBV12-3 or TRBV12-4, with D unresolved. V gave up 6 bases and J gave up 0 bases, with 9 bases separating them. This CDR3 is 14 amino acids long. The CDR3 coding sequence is TGTGCCAGCAGCCCCCGGGCCTCCTACAATGAGCAGTTCTTC. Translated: CASSPRASYNEQFF.

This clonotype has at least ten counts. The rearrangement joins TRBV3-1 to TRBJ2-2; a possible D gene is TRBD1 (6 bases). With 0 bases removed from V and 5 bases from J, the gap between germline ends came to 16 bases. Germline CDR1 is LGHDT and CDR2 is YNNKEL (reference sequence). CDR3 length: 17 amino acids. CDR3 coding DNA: TGTGCCAGCAGCCAAGATCCCTCAGGGGTCAGAACCGGGGAGCTGTTTTTT. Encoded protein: CASSQDPSGVRTGELFF.

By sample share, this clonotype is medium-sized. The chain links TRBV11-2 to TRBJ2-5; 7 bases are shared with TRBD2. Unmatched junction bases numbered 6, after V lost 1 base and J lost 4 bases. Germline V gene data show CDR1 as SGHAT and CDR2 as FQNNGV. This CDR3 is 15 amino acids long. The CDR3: CASSLVGGVAETQYF. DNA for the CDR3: TGTGCCAGCAGCTTAGTGGGGGGGGTTGCAGAGACCCAGTACTTC.

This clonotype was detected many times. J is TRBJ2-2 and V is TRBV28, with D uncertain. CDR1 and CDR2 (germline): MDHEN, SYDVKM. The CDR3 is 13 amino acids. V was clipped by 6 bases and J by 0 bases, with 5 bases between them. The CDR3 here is CASRGANTGELFF. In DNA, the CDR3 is TGTGCCAGCAGGGGTGCGAACACCGGGGAGCTGTTTTTT.

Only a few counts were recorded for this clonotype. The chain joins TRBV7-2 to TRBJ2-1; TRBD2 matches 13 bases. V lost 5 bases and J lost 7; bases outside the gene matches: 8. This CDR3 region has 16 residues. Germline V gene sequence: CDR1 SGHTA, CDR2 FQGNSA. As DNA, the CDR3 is TGTGCCAGCAGCATAACGGGGACTAGCGGGAAAAATGAGCAGTTCTTC. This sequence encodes CASSITGTSGKNEQFF.